This T cell receptor (beta chain) comes out of a study of blood T cell repertoires in COVID-19. In the original workflow: The assay estimated nucleated cells by amplifying reference gene primers. Sequencing was performed with immunoSEQ multiplex PCR; in TCRdb, only in-frame clones are kept and a portion is missing. The V and J calls and clone size were taken over from that table, and D and trimming were inferred from the DNA. The sample contains some 200,000 clones, roughly 80% of which appear only once. This CDR3 region has 16 residues. V shed 0 bases and J 0 bases; nucleotides not matched to a gene: 4. Germline V gene sequence: CDR1 SGHNT, CDR2 YYREEE (reference sequence).

This chain joins TRBV5-4 and TRBJ2-7; 9 bases align to TRBD2. Sequencing used peripheral blood. The source is an elderly woman with acute or convalescent COVID-19. Here the CDR3 reads CASSLGLAASSYEQYF. The CDR3 DNA reads as TGTGCCAGCAGCTTGGGACTAGCGGCCAGCTCCTACGAGCAGTACTTC.